This is a list of T cell receptor beta chains from one sample in a study of PD-1 blockade in classical Hodgkin lymphoma. Clones were read by immunoSEQ multiplex PCR, and TCRdb kept only the in-frame ones, dropping some. Of approximately 29,000 clones in the sample, roughly 80% were seen once. The sample here was CD4+ T cells from blood, taken before the fourth cycle of nivolumab. All receptors derive from a human donor with classical Hodgkin lymphoma. The CDR3 runs from the conserved cysteine through the conserved F or W. A D gene is named only where the DNA matches it firmly. Some rows mark clone size as missing; the rest say once, few, many or name a class of expanded clone.

D gene	V gene	J gene	clone size	CDR3 DNA	CDR3 protein
TRBD1	TRBV5-1	TRBJ2-5	-	TGCGCCAGCAGCTTGCAGGGACAGGGCCAAGAGACCCAGTACTTC	CASSLQGQGQETQYF
TRBD1	TRBV7-6	TRBJ2-1	-	TGTGCCAGCAGCAGGCAGGGACAGCACTACAATGAGCAGTTCTTC	CASSRQGQHYNEQFF
-	TRBV9	TRBJ2-7	-	TGTGCCAGCAGCTCCCATAGTGGGGCCTACGAGCAGTACTTC	CASSSHSGAYEQYF
-	TRBV27	TRBJ1-1	-	TGTGCCAGCAGTTTTAGAGGCACTGAAGCTTTCTTT	CASSFRGTEAFF
-	TRBV19	TRBJ1-2	-	TGTGCCGCAGGAGAAGGGGCAGGGCGTGGCTACACCTTC	CAAGEGAGRGYTF
TRBD1	TRBV9	TRBJ1-2	-	TGTGCCAGCAGTCTAACTGCCGCAGGGGGCGGATTAAGTGGCTACACCTTC	CASSLTAAGGGLSGYTF
-	TRBV7-9	TRBJ2-3	-	TGTGCCAGCAGCTTAGGTAGTCTTAGCACAGATACGCAGTATTTT	CASSLGSLSTDTQYF
TRBD1	TRBV10-3	TRBJ2-1	-	TGTGCCATCAGTGAAGGGGGCGGCGGAAACAATGAGCAGTTCTTC	CAISEGGGGNNEQFF
-	TRBV6-6	TRBJ2-7	-	TGTGCCAGCAGTCCAAATACAGCGAGTACCTACGAGCAGTACTTC	CASSPNTASTYEQYF
TRBD2	TRBV10-3	TRBJ2-2	-	TGTGCCATATCGGGGGGGCCCACCGGGGAGCTGTTTTTT	CAISGGPTGELFF
-	TRBV6-6	TRBJ2-7	-	TGTGCCAGCACTTCATTGCAAAAGGCGAGCTCCTACGAGCAGTACTTC	CASTSLQKASSYEQYF
-	TRBV7-2	TRBJ2-2	-	TGTGCCAGCAGCTTAGCCCTCTTTACCGGGGAGCTGTTTTTT	CASSLALFTGELFF
-	TRBV6-4	TRBJ2-3	-	TGTGCCAGCAGCGAGGGGGACAACACAGATACGCAGTATTTT	CASSEGDNTDTQYF
-	TRBV4-2	TRBJ2-5	few	TGTGCCAGCAGCCAAGGGGGGGGCCCGGAGACCCAGTACTTC	CASSQGGGPETQYF
TRBD1	TRBV9	TRBJ1-3	-	TGTGCCAGCAGCTTCCCCGGGACAGCACACCCCACCATATATTTT	CASSFPGTAHPTIYF
-	TRBV15	TRBJ1-4	once	TGTGCCACCAGCAGAGGGGTTTCGGGGGAAAAACTGTTTTTT	CATSRGVSGEKLFF
-	TRBV7-9	TRBJ2-7	-	TGTGCCAGCAGCGCACGGAGCTCCTACGAGCAGTACTTC	CASSARSSYEQYF
TRBD1	TRBV6-5	TRBJ1-2	few	TGTGCCAGCAGTTACGGCAGGGGGTTGGGTGGCTACACCTTC	CASSYGRGLGGYTF
TRBD2	TRBV11-3	TRBJ2-1	-	TGTGCCAGCAGCTCGGGACTAGCGGGCTACAATGAGCAGTTCTTC	CASSSGLAGYNEQFF
-	TRBV28	TRBJ2-3	few	TGTGCCAGCATAGGAGGCACAGATACGCAGTATTTT	CASIGGTDTQYF
-	TRBV4-2	TRBJ1-1	-	TGTGCCAGCAGACTGTCTGGGGAGAATGAAGCTTTCTTT	CASRLSGENEAFF
-	TRBV4-2	TRBJ1-2	-	TGTGCCAGCAGCCAAGTAGCACAGGGCGCAGAGCTCTATGGCTACACCTTC	CASSQVAQGAELYGYTF
-	TRBV18	TRBJ1-1	-	TGTGCCAGCTCACCAGGCGGACAGTCGAACACTGAAGCTTTCTTT	CASSPGGQSNTEAFF
TRBD2	TRBV28	TRBJ2-7	-	TGTGCCAGCAGTTCCCCGGGACTAGCGGGAGTTGAGCAGTACTTC	CASSSPGLAGVEQYF
TRBD2	TRBV4-3	TRBJ2-7	-	TGCGCCAGCAGCCAAGCGCTAGCGGGACCTTCCTACGAGCAGTACTTC	CASSQALAGPSYEQYF
-	TRBV5-1	TRBJ1-3	-	TGCGCCAGCAGCTTTTCCCCGCGCCCGTTCGGGGGAAACACCATATATTTT	CASSFSPRPFGGNTIYF
-	TRBV15	TRBJ2-1	-	TGTGCCACCAGCAGTGCCTCGTCGTGGGGGACTGACAATGAGCAGTTCTTC	CATSSASSWGTDNEQFF
-	TRBV27	TRBJ2-3	-	TGTGCCAGCAGTGGTAGGGCTACAGATACGCAGTATTTT	CASSGRATDTQYF
-	TRBV5-6	TRBJ1-2	-	TGTCCAAGCAACTCCGGAAAGGGAGTGGGCTATGGCTACACCTTC	CPSNSGKGVGYGYTF
-	TRBV6-5	TRBJ1-2	-	TGTGCCAGCAGTAACCGCGTGCAGGCAAACTATGGCTACACCTTC	CASSNRVQANYGYTF
-	TRBV14	TRBJ2-7	-	-	CASSQDSVRGREQYF
-	TRBV4-3	TRBJ2-6	-	TGCGCCAGCAGCCAAGATCGGGTAGGGACCTCTGGGGCCAACGTCCTGACTTTC	CASSQDRVGTSGANVLTF
TRBD2	TRBV2	TRBJ2-5	-	TGTGCCAGCAGTGTTGGACGGGGGGCCCAGTACTTC	CASSVGRGAQYF
-	TRBV18	TRBJ2-2	-	TGTGCCAGCTCACCCCCGGGACTCATTAACACCGGGGAGCTGTTTTTT	CASSPPGLINTGELFF
-	TRBV5-1	TRBJ2-2	-	TGCGCCAGCAGCTTGAACTTGAACACCGGGGAGCTGTTTTTT	CASSLNLNTGELFF
-	TRBV6-5	TRBJ1-5	-	TGTGCCAGCAGTTACGAGTTTGGGGTAACGCCCCAGCATTTT	CASSYEFGVTPQHF
TRBD1	TRBV6-6	TRBJ1-5	-	TGTGCCAGCATTCCAGGGGGCGCTAGGGGCAATCAGCCCCAGCATTTT	CASIPGGARGNQPQHF
-	TRBV7-2	TRBJ1-2	-	TGTGCCAGCAGCTCTGACAGGATGAATTTTTATGGCTACACCTTC	CASSSDRMNFYGYTF
-	TRBV19	TRBJ1-6	-	TGTGCCAGTAGCATGGGCGGGACGGATAATTCACCCCTCCACTTT	CASSMGGTDNSPLHF
-	TRBV21-1	TRBJ2-7	-	TGTGCCAGCAGCTTTGTGGCGGTCTACTCAAGCTCCTACGAGCAGTACTTC	CASSFVAVYSSSYEQYF
-	TRBV5-4	TRBJ1-5	-	TGTGCCAGCAGCTTGTTTAGCAATCAGCCCCAGCATTTT	CASSLFSNQPQHF
-	TRBV18	TRBJ1-1	once	TGTGCCAGCTCACCAGGGTCAAACGGAGAAGCAGCTTTCTTT	CASSPGSNGEAAFF
TRBD1	TRBV7-7	TRBJ2-5	-	TGTGCCAGCAGCCCGGACAGGGGCTCGCCCCAGTACTTC	CASSPDRGSPQYF
-	TRBV5-1	TRBJ2-5	-	TGCGCCAGCAGCTTGGCGAACTTTGGGGCGCAAAAGACCCAGTACTTC	CASSLANFGAQKTQYF
TRBD2	TRBV18	TRBJ2-7	-	TGTGCCAGCTCAGAAGGACTAGCAGCCGTTCTGTACTTC	CASSEGLAAVLYF
-	TRBV7-9	TRBJ2-6	-	TGTGCCAGCAGCTTAGGGTCCCACTCTGGGGCCAACGTCCTGACTTTC	CASSLGSHSGANVLTF
TRBD2	TRBV6-5	TRBJ2-7	-	TGTGCCAGCAGTTCGGGACTAGCGGGAGTGGGGCAGTACTTC	CASSSGLAGVGQYF
TRBD1	TRBV27	TRBJ2-5	-	TGTGCCAGCAGTTTACGCACAGGGGCTGGGGAAGAGACCCAGTACTTC	CASSLRTGAGEETQYF
TRBD2	TRBV7-6	TRBJ2-7	-	TGTGCCAGCAGCCCTGGGACTAGCAGAAGACCCACTCCCTACGAGCAGTACTTC	CASSPGTSRRPTPYEQYF
-	TRBV6-6	TRBJ1-6	-	TGTGCCAGCAGTTCCATGAAGCGCGGTAATTCACCCCTCCACTTT	CASSSMKRGNSPLHF
-	TRBV12-5	TRBJ2-3	-	TGTGCTAGTGGGGTGTCGGGAGATACGCAGTATTTT	CASGVSGDTQYF
TRBD1	TRBV29-1	TRBJ1-1	-	TGCAGCGTGACAGGACAGGGGGCATTCACTGAAGCTTTCTTT	CSVTGQGAFTEAFF
TRBD2	TRBV4-2	TRBJ2-2	-	TGTGCCAGCAGCCAGACCGATCGGGGGGTGACCGGGGAGCTGTTTTTT	CASSQTDRGVTGELFF
-	TRBV10-3	TRBJ2-7	-	TGTGCCATCAGTGCGCAGGGGTCTGACGAGCAGTACTTC	CAISAQGSDEQYF